This TCR beta chain was retrieved from a study of blood T cells in healthy people across ages. This clonotype was detected only a few times. The antigen is not known. Isolation per sample recovered at least 7 million PBMCs. CDR1 is SGHRS, CDR2 YFSETQ, per germline. The CDR3 is 13 amino acids. The ends were cut back, 7 bases at V and 6 bases at J, with 17 bases in the middle. The authors ran a second PCR of 7 to 11 cycles using a sample-barcoded 5' primer and a J-beta primer mix. TCRdb used MiXCR to reprocess the 5' RACE reads, holding one entry per CDR3 protein. This table holds more than 600,000 distinct CDR3 sequences, more than 20% found once. General study findings and limits: Percentage of naive T cells showed a strong correlation with TCR beta diversity. Unsorted PBMCs prevented conclusive naive versus antigen-experienced comparison. The long-lived group displayed more naive CD4+ cells, plus higher diversity, than the aged donors did.

The same sample was also studied in work on T cells of mothers and their children.

The rearrangement links TRBV5-1 to TRBJ2-7; D could derive from TRBD1 or TRBD2 (6 bases each). The sequence was collected from a boy younger than 18 in good health. The sequenced material came from blood. The CDR3 DNA sequence: TGCGCCAGCGCTGGGGGGCCGATTCTCGAGCAGTACTTC. Translating gives CASAGGPILEQYF.